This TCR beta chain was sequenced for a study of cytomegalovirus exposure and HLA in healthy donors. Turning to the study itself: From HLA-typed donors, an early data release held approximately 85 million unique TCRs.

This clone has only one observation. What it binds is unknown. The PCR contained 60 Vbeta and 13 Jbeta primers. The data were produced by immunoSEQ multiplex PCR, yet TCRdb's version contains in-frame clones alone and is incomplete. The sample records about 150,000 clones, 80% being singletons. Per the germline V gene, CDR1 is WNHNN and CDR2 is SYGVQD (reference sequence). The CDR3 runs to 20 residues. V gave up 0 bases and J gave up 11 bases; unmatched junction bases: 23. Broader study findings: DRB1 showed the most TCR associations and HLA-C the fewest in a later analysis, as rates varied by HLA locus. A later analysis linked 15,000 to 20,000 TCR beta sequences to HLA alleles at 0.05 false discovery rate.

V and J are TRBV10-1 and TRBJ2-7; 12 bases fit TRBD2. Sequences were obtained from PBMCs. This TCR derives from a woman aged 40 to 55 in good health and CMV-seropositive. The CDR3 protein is CASSESVTPGLAGPFGGEYF. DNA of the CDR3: TGCGCCAGCAGTGAGTCGGTAACTCCCGGACTAGCGGGACCATTTGGGGGCGAGTACTTC.